Below are 7 T cell receptor beta chains sequenced from a single sample in a study of multiple sclerosis patients with progressive multifocal leukoencephalopathy. Time point described: before natalizumab initiation. This table comes from immunoSEQ multiplex PCR, and its TCRdb copy is limited to in-frame clones, with some not included. The table shows more than 25,000 clones, with approximately 90% occurring only once. Material for sequencing was PBMCs. These receptors all stem from a human donor with multiple sclerosis.

This rearrangement joins TRBV18 to TRBJ2-3; weak D call: TRBD2 (5 bases). CDR1 and CDR2 (germline): KGHSH, LQKENI. The CDR3 runs 16 residues. V dropped 8 bases and J dropped 0 bases, with 18 bases sitting between them. DNA of the CDR3: TGTGCCAGCCCGGTTTTTGAAGGGAGTAGCACAGATACGCAGTATTTT. It specifies CASPVFEGSSTDTQYF.

The V gene is TRBV6-6, the J gene TRBJ2-5, with TRBD2 as a possible D gene (5 bases). CDR3 length: 13 residues. Trimming stripped 5 bases from V and 5 bases from J, with 12 bases between. Germline lookup yields CDR1 MNHNY and CDR2 SVGAGI (reference sequence). The CDR3 sequence: CASSPRESETQYF. The CDR3 DNA follows: TGTGCCAGCAGTCCTAGGGAGAGCGAGACCCAGTACTTC.

This clone was counted a single time. The gene calls are TRBV5-6 and TRBJ1-1; the match to TRBD1 covers 7 bases. The CDR3 is 16 amino acids. Germline V gene data show CDR1 as SGHDT and CDR2 as YYEEEE. Losses at the gene ends were 1 base for V and 4 bases for J; bases not matched to a gene: 10. The CDR3 loop is CASSLSQGGLATEAFF. The DNA for the CDR3 is TGTGCCAGCAGCTTGTCTCAGGGGGGTCTCGCCACTGAAGCTTTCTTT.

V gene TRBV30 combines with J gene TRBJ1-2; D gene unclear. Germline CDR1 and CDR2: GTSNPN and SVGIG (reference sequence). There are 13 residues in the CDR3. The V and J ends lost 2 bases and 2 bases respectively, with 9 bases between them. CDR3 sequence: CAWSLRENYGYTF. CDR3 DNA sequence: TGTGCCTGGAGTCTCAGAGAGAACTATGGCTACACCTTC.

V and J are TRBV5-5 and TRBJ2-1; perhaps TRBD2 as D (5 bases). Trimming cost V 4 bases and J 4 bases, with 9 bases left between them. The CDR3 is made up of 13 amino acids. Germline CDR1 and CDR2: SGHKS and YYEKEE (reference sequence). The CDR3 DNA is TGTGCCAGCAGCGCGGGCCAATACAATGAGCAGTTCTTC. This gives the protein CASSAGQYNEQFF.

The V gene is TRBV21-1, the J gene TRBJ1-1; the table's TRBD1 call for D was not verified on the DNA. TRBV21-1 is shown as a pseudogene. There are 13 residues in the CDR3. The CDR3 nucleotides read TGTGCCAGCAGCAACACAGTCAACACTGAAGCTTTCTTT. Its protein is CASSNTVNTEAFF.

The chain recombines TRBV5-1 with TRBJ1-6; 8 bases match TRBD1. V dropped 4 bases and J dropped 7; count of bases not matched to a gene: 4. The germline gives CDR1 SGHRS, CDR2 YFSETQ. The CDR3 length is 14 residues. The CDR3 coding sequence is TGCGCCAGCAGCCCGGGACAGGAAAATTCACCCCTCCACTTT. It codes for CASSPGQENSPLHF.